Following are 27 T cell receptor beta chains from one sample sequenced in a study of T-cell reconstitution after alpha-beta-depleted transplantation in children. Unique molecular identifiers were incorporated into the prepared TCRbeta library. TCRdb re-called the PCR reads with MiXCR, one entry per CDR3 protein. The sample lists just under 250,000 distinct CDR3 sequences, about 25% occurring once. Sequenced here: PBMCs, sampled before TCRalphabeta/CD19-depleted stem cell transplant. These receptors were collected from a girl aged 2 to 9 with Fanconi anemia, due to receive a stem cell transplant.

There are many counts of this clonotype. The chain combines TRBV20-1 with TRBJ2-3; TRBD2 is a possible D gene (5 bases). Germline-derived CDR1 and CDR2 are DFQATT and SNEGSKA (reference sequence). Trimming removed 1 base from V and 5 bases from J, with 13 bases in between. CDR3 size: 14 residues. CDR3 sequence (DNA): TGCAGTGCTAGAGGAAGTCTAGCAATAGATACGCAGTATTTT. Amino acids: CSARGSLAIDTQYF.

This clonotype was counted ten times or more. The chain carries TRBV4-2 and TRBJ2-7, with 9 bases aligning to TRBD2. Germline CDR1 and CDR2: LGHNA and YNFKEQ. CDR3 length: 12 residues. Trimming removed 9 bases from V and 6 bases from J; junction bases left unmatched: 6. CDR3 residues: CASLAGECEQYF. Written as DNA, the CDR3 is TGTGCCAGTTTAGCGGGAGAGTGCGAGCAGTACTTC.

This clonotype was seen repeatedly, ten times or more. The junction differs from germline at one of its ends, possibly a read error. The CDR3 loop is CSTSGRTYEQYF. CDR3 in DNA: TGCAGTACTAGCGGGAGAACCTACGAGCAGTACTTC. The V and J genes are TRBV20-1 and TRBJ2-7; 11 nucleotides match TRBD2. Germline V lookup: CDR1 DFQATT, CDR2 SNEGSKA (reference sequence). There are 12 residues in the CDR3.

The table lists this clonotype with many counts. The rearrangement links TRBV12-3 or TRBV12-4 to TRBJ2-7; TRBD1 is a possible D gene (6 bases). The CDR3 contains 16 residues. Trimming took off 2 bases at V and 1 base at J, with 15 bases between the two ends. The CDR3 region has the DNA TGTGCCAGCAGTTTAACCGGCCAGGGGAAGTCCTACGAGCAGTACTTC. It translates to CASSLTGQGKSYEQYF.

Ten or more counts support this clonotype. The CDR3 DNA follows: TGTGCCAGCAGCGGAGGCGGGGAGCTGTTTTTT. It is translated as CASSGGGELFF. The chain employs TRBV9 and TRBJ2-2; no clear D. CDR1 SGDLS and CDR2 YYNGEE come from the germline V gene. CDR3 length: 11 residues. With 3 bases removed from V and 7 bases from J, the gap between germline ends came to 4 bases.

V and J are TRBV18 and TRBJ2-1, with D perhaps assigned TRBD1 or TRBD2 (5 bases each). This CDR3 spans 17 amino acids. Trimming left V 1 base short and J 5 bases short, with 18 bases between. Germline CDR1 and CDR2: KGHSH and LQKENI. CDR3 DNA: TGTGCCAGCTCACCACGGGTCGGGACGGCTCCCAACAATGAGCAGTTCTTC. Translated, it gives CASSPRVGTAPNNEQFF.

This clonotype appeared many times. The gene calls are TRBV27 and TRBJ1-1, with D perhaps matching TRBD1 (5 bases). Trimming removed 4 bases from V and 3 bases from J, with 18 bases in between. From germline, CDR1 is MNHEY and CDR2 SMNVEV (reference sequence). CDR3 size: 16 residues. This CDR3 reads CASSSHGGVIYTEAFF. The CDR3 bases are TGTGCCAGCAGTTCGCACGGGGGAGTTATTTACACTGAAGCTTTCTTT.

In its sample, this clonotype was seen many times. The rearrangement uses TRBV5-1 and TRBJ2-3; D may be TRBD1 (5 bases). V dropped 9 bases and J dropped 2 bases, with 13 bases sitting between them. Germline V gives CDR1 SGHRS, CDR2 YFSETQ. This CDR3 contains 13 residues. The CDR3 loop reads CATRAGNTDTQYF. CDR3 nucleotide sequence: TGCGCCACCAGGGCAGGAAACACAGATACGCAGTATTTT.

The CDR3 protein is CSVKGPGQVEEGTDTQYF. CDR3 sequence (DNA): TGCAGCGTGAAAGGACCGGGACAGGTGGAAGAGGGAACAGATACGCAGTATTTT. V usage is TRBV29-1 and J usage is TRBJ2-3; 8 positions agree with TRBD1. With 6 bases clipped from V and 3 bases from J, the junction kept 20 bases outside the gene matches. The CDR3 consists of 18 residues. The germline gives CDR1 SQVTM, CDR2 ANQGSEA.

The rearrangement links TRBV9 to TRBJ2-1, with 14 bases that match TRBD2. Germline CDR1 and CDR2: SGDLS and YYNGEE. J lost 9 bases, V lost 1 base, and 9 bases had no gene match. CDR3 size: 17 residues. The CDR3 region has the DNA TGTGCCAGCAGCGTATCCTCTGGGGGACTAGCGGGAGCTGAGCAGTTCTTC. Translation gives CASSVSSGGLAGAEQFF.

The table lists this clonotype with a few counts. The V call is TRBV5-1, the J call TRBJ2-1; 8 bases agree with TRBD2. This CDR3 is built from 17 residues. The germline V gene encodes CDR1 SGHRS and CDR2 YFSETQ. Trimming cost V 4 bases and J 4 bases; bases outside gene matches: 13. The CDR3 DNA is TGCGCCAGCAGCAAAAGGACGGGGGGGCGGTTTTACAATGAGCAGTTCTTC. Encoded protein: CASSKRTGGRFYNEQFF. Drawing the rest from reference TRBV5-1 and TRBJ2-1, the complete variable domain is KAGVTQTPRYLIKTRGQQVTLSCSPISGHRSVSWYQQTPGQGLQFLFEYFSETQRNKGNFPGRFSGRQFSNSRSEMNVSTLELGDSALYLCASSKRTGGRFYNEQFFGPGTRLTVL.

The chain is built from TRBV20-1 and TRBJ2-7; TRBD1 matches at 7 bases. With 7 bases clipped from V and 2 bases from J, the junction kept 5 bases outside the gene matches. Germline lookup yields CDR1 DFQATT and CDR2 SNEGSKA (reference sequence). The CDR3 is made up of 12 amino acids. The CDR3 bases are TGCAGTGGAGACAGGGCAACCTACGAGCAGTACTTC. It codes for CSGDRATYEQYF.

This clonotype has ten or more counts. The chain carries TRBV24-1 and TRBJ2-1, with a possible D match to TRBD2 (7 bases). Trimming removed 5 bases from V and 4 bases from J, with 14 bases in between. CDR3 length: 15 amino acids. The germline V gene encodes CDR1 KGHDR and CDR2 SFDVKD. DNA for the CDR3: TGTGCCACCAGTGCTCGGGGGGCCCAATACAATGAGCAGTTCTTC. It encodes CATSARGAQYNEQFF.

Only a few counts were recorded for this clonotype. This chain connects TRBV20-1 to TRBJ1-2; tentatively, D is TRBD1 (6 bases). The CDR3 consists of 11 residues. Trimming shortened V by 5 bases and J by 8 bases, and 12 bases separated the two germline ends. Per the germline V gene, CDR1 is DFQATT and CDR2 is SNEGSKA (reference sequence). The CDR3 reads CSAPRDNGYTF. CDR3 nucleotides: TGCAGTGCTCCGCGGGACAACGGCTACACCTTC.

At least ten counts were recorded for this clonotype. The chain uses TRBV7-6 and TRBJ2-1; TRBD2 matches 8 bases. The CDR3 extends over 14 amino acids. V was clipped by 1 base and J by 5 bases; unmatched bases: 1. CDR1 and CDR2 from the germline V gene are SGHVS and FNYEAQ. The chain's CDR3 is CASSLEGLDNEQFF. In DNA, the CDR3 is TGTGCCAGCAGCTTAGAGGGACTAGACAATGAGCAGTTCTTC.

The rearrangement joins TRBV7-8 to TRBJ2-7; TRBD2 aligns across 12 bases. The V and J ends lost 5 bases and 2 bases, in that order; junction bases with no gene match: 4. CDR3 length: 15 residues. Germline V gene lookup returns CDR1 SGHVS and CDR2 FQNEAQ. The CDR3 sequence is CASSRLAGEAYEQYF. DNA of the CDR3: TGTGCCAGCAGCCGACTAGCGGGAGAGGCCTACGAGCAGTACTTC.

V is TRBV20-1 and J is TRBJ2-1; the match to TRBD2 covers 11 bases. Germline V lookup: CDR1 DFQATT, CDR2 SNEGSKA (reference sequence). This CDR3 region has 16 residues. J was trimmed by 1 base and V by 5 bases; bases with no gene match: 7. Here the CDR3 reads CSAYLLAGESYNEQFF. CDR3 nucleotide sequence: TGCAGTGCTTACCTACTAGCGGGAGAATCCTACAATGAGCAGTTCTTC.

At least ten counts were recorded for this clonotype. The gene calls are TRBV4-2 and TRBJ2-7, with D perhaps given as TRBD1 or TRBD2 (6 bases each). V shed 3 bases and J shed 0 bases, with 15 bases lying between them. The germline gives CDR1 LGHNA, CDR2 YNFKEQ. This CDR3 contains 16 residues. CDR3 sequence (DNA): TGTGCCAGCAGCCATCCCGGGGGCCCTAGCTCCTACGAGCAGTACTTC. This encodes CASSHPGGPSSYEQYF.

The CDR3 region has the DNA TGCAGCGCTCTACAGGACGCGAGACCCTACGAGCAGTACTTC. Its protein is CSALQDARPYEQYF. The rearrangement uses TRBV29-1 and TRBJ2-7; D possibly corresponds to TRBD1 (5 bases). CDR1 and CDR2 (germline): SQVTM, ANQGSEA. The CDR3 is made up of 14 amino acids. Trimming removed 7 bases at V and 2 bases at J, with 18 bases between.

This clonotype was seen a handful of times. A single base separates this from a much larger clone, so it may be a read error. The J gene is TRBJ2-1, the V gene TRBV29-1, with D perhaps TRBD2 (6 bases). The ends were cut back, 2 bases at V and 8 bases at J, with 16 bases in the middle. The CDR3 is made up of 14 amino acids. The V gene's germline CDR1 is SQVTM and CDR2 ANQGSEA. The CDR3 DNA reads as TGCAGCGTTGAAATCGGGAGTAGGTACGATGAGCAGTTCTTC. Protein: CSVEIGSRYDEQFF.

A few counts support this clonotype. V usage is TRBV29-1 and J usage is TRBJ2-1; 8 bases are shared with TRBD2. Germline CDR1 is SQVTM and CDR2 is ANQGSEA. The CDR3 is 16 amino acids. V trimming: 4 bases; J trimming: 2 bases; junction bases outside the gene matches: 10. CDR3 nucleotide sequence: TGCAGCGTTGTGGTCCCTAGCGGGTCCACCTACAATGAGCAGTTCTTC. This gives the protein CSVVVPSGSTYNEQFF.

This chain links TRBV4-1 with TRBJ2-1; 7 positions match TRBD2. Per germline, CDR1 MGHRA and CDR2 YSYEKL. The trim removed 4 bases at V and 6 bases at J, leaving 9 bases unmatched. This CDR3 is 15 amino acids long. CDR3 residues: CASSPRERGGNEQFF. The CDR3 DNA sequence: TGCGCCAGCAGCCCGCGGGAGAGGGGTGGCAATGAGCAGTTCTTC.

The sample holds a few counts of this clonotype. V gene TRBV10-2 combines with J gene TRBJ2-7; tentatively, D is TRBD2 (6 bases). CDR3 size: 12 residues. Per germline, CDR1 WSHSY and CDR2 SAAADI. Trimming cost V 1 base and J 12 bases, with 13 bases left between them. In DNA, the CDR3 is TGCGCCAGCAGTGAGTGGGGAGGTACACCGTACTTC. Translation gives CASSEWGGTPYF.

This clonotype came up many times. The rearrangement links TRBV29-1 to TRBJ2-3; D not resolved. This CDR3 contains 12 residues. Germline V gene sequence: CDR1 SQVTM, CDR2 ANQGSEA. Trimming left V 4 bases short and J 2 bases short, with 7 bases between. The CDR3 loop is CSVAQSTDTQYF. Written as DNA, the CDR3 is TGCAGCGTTGCACAGTCCACAGATACGCAGTATTTT.

This clonotype was picked up many times. The chain uses TRBV29-1 and TRBJ2-2; 9 nucleotides line up with TRBD2. CDR1 SQVTM and CDR2 ANQGSEA come from the germline V gene. This CDR3 is 15 amino acids long. The J segment lost 8 bases and the V segment lost 7 bases, leaving 14 bases of the junction unmatched. CDR3 in amino acids: CSAWGSGSITGELFF. In DNA form, the CDR3 reads TGCAGCGCCTGGGGTAGCGGGAGTATCACGGGGGAGCTGTTTTTT.

Many counts were recorded for this clonotype. The chain has TRBV7-2 and TRBJ2-1, with D perhaps matching TRBD1 or TRBD2 (5 bases each). CDR1 and CDR2 from the germline V gene are SGHTA and FQGNSA. The germline V and J ends were trimmed by 6 bases and 0 bases, with 15 bases remaining between them. The CDR3 loop spans 16 amino acids. CDR3 nucleotide sequence: TGTGCCAGCAGAAAAACCGGGACGGTCTCCTACAATGAGCAGTTCTTC. It translates to CASRKTGTVSYNEQFF.

This chain connects TRBV20-1 to TRBJ2-1, with TRBD2 matching over 9 bases. After removal of 1 base from V and 5 bases from J, the junction contained 3 bases not matched to a gene. Germline CDR1 DFQATT, CDR2 SNEGSKA (reference sequence). CDR3 length: 14 amino acids. This chain's CDR3 is CSARATSGNNEQFF. DNA for the CDR3: TGCAGTGCTAGAGCGACTAGCGGTAACAATGAGCAGTTCTTC.